One and the same sample provided the 11 T cell receptor beta chains below, sequenced in a study of cytomegalovirus exposure and HLA in healthy donors. It was with 60 Vbeta and 13 Jbeta primers that the PCR ran. The protocol was immunoSEQ multiplex PCR, while the TCRdb copy is restricted to in-frame clones and leaves out a portion. The sample contains 150,000 or so clones, around 78% of which appear only once. The material sequenced was PBMCs. Source of these receptors: a woman aged 18-29 years in good health and CMV-seronegative.

The gene calls are TRBV6-1 and TRBJ2-1; TRBD2 aligns across 9 bases. The J segment lost 8 bases and the V segment lost 0 bases, leaving 5 bases of the junction unmatched. CDR1 is MNHNS, CDR2 SASEGT, per germline. CDR3 length: 15 amino acids. In DNA form, the CDR3 reads TGTGCCAGCAGTGAAGCAGGCGGGGGGGCTTATGAGCAGTTCTTC. Protein sequence: CASSEAGGGAYEQFF.

V and J are TRBV7-2 and TRBJ2-5; D is perhaps TRBD2 (5 bases). Germline assignment: CDR1 SGHTA and CDR2 FQGNSA. Trimming pared 9 bases from V and 5 bases from J, leaving 13 bases between. The length of the CDR3 is 12 residues. The CDR3: CASRGGGETQYF. DNA for the CDR3: TGTGCCAGTCGAGGAGGTGGGGAGACCCAGTACTTC. Supplemented by reference TRBV7-2 and TRBJ2-5, the full variable domain reads GAGVSQSPSNKVTEKGKDVELRCDPISGHTALYWYRQSLGQGLEFLIYFQGNSAPDKSGLPSDRFSAERTGGSVSTLTIQRTQQEDSAVYLCASRGGGETQYFGPGTRLLVL.

The V gene is TRBV9, the J gene TRBJ1-3; TRBD1 is a possible D gene (6 bases). CDR1 and CDR2 from the germline V gene are SGDLS and YYNGEE. Trimming took 4 bases from V and 4 from J, leaving 12 bases between them. This CDR3 contains 14 residues. In nucleotides, the CDR3 is TGTGCCAGCAGCTATTCGGACAGAGGAAACACCATATATTTT. This sequence encodes CASSYSDRGNTIYF.

Here the CDR3 reads CASSHSGRVAKQYV. CDR3 nucleotides: TGCGCCAGCAGCCATAGCGGGAGGGTGGCGAAGCAGTACGTC. The chain carries TRBV4-3 and TRBJ2-7, with 11 bases identical to TRBD2. J was trimmed by 8 bases and V by 3 bases; bases with no gene match: 6. The CDR3 covers 14 residues. Germline V CDR1 and CDR2: LGHNA, YSLEER.

This chain links TRBV7-3 with TRBJ2-6; tentative D call: TRBD1 (5 bases). The germline V gene has CDR1 SGHTA and CDR2 FQGTGA. The CDR3 length is 18 residues. The V end was cut by 1 base, the J end by 0 bases, with 13 bases between. CDR3 protein: CASSLKAGMISGANVLTF. The CDR3 nucleotides are TGTGCCAGCAGCTTAAAAGCAGGGATGATCTCTGGGGCCAACGTCCTGACTTTC.

The V call is TRBV7-9, the J call TRBJ1-2, with 8 nucleotides matching TRBD1. J was trimmed by 8 bases and V by 5 bases; bases with no gene match: 10. This CDR3 region has 14 residues. Germline CDR1 reads SEHNR; CDR2 reads FQNEAQ (reference sequence). The DNA for the CDR3 is TGTGCCAGCAGCCCCGGGCAGGGGGCGTTGGGCTACACCTTC. Protein product: CASSPGQGALGYTF.

V is TRBV19 and J is TRBJ2-5, with 14 bases identical to TRBD2. The CDR3 contains 15 residues. The trim removed 8 bases at V and 5 bases at J, leaving 7 bases unmatched. Looked up from germline, CDR1 is LNHDA and CDR2 is SQIVND (reference sequence). For the CDR3, the DNA is TGTGCCAGTCGGACTAGCGGGGGGCCGAGGGAGACCCAGTACTTC. Encoded protein: CASRTSGGPRETQYF.

V and J are TRBV6-4 and TRBJ2-3; D might be TRBD2 (6 bases). The germline CDR1 and CDR2 sequences are MRHNA and SNTAGT. The ends were cut back, 8 bases at V and 2 bases at J, with 14 bases in the middle. The CDR3 runs 14 residues. This CDR3 is CASSKGGATDTQYF. CDR3 coding DNA: TGTGCCAGCTCCAAGGGAGGCGCCACAGATACGCAGTATTTT.

V usage is TRBV25-1 and J usage is TRBJ2-1; D gene uncertain. Germline CDR1 and CDR2: MGHDK and SYGVNS. The V end was cut by 10 bases, the J end by 2 bases, with 18 bases between. CDR3 size: 15 residues. The chain's CDR3 is CAIQFLLLPYNEQFF. Written as DNA, the CDR3 is TGTGCCATCCAGTTCCTGCTCCTCCCCTACAATGAGCAGTTCTTC.

V is TRBV11-2 and J is TRBJ2-5, with 8 bases matching TRBD1. Per the germline V gene, CDR1 is SGHAT and CDR2 is FQNNGV. The CDR3 is 16 residues long. The ends lost 4 bases at V and 4 bases at J; junction bases unmatched: 11. Written as DNA, the CDR3 is TGTGCCAGCAGCTCGTACGACAGGGGATGGGGAGAGACCCAGTACTTC. Protein product: CASSSYDRGWGETQYF.

V usage is TRBV5-1 and J usage is TRBJ1-1; D is unclear. Germline-derived CDR1 and CDR2 are SGHRS and YFSETQ. The CDR3 is 13 amino acids. Between the trimmed V and J ends, which lost 2 bases and 4 bases, there was a span of 9 bases. The DNA of the CDR3 is TGCGCCAGCAGCTTCAAGGAGGGCACTGAAGCTTTCTTT. It yields the protein CASSFKEGTEAFF.